The 20 T cell receptor beta chains reported below all come from one sample, sequenced in a study of human T cells and chemical hapten exposure. TCRdb itself ran the 5' RACE reads through MiXCR, one entry per CDR3 protein. This sample has 150,000 or so distinct CDR3 sequences, with 3.5% to 5% found just once. The template was total RNA from unfractionated whole blood. The receptor source for this set is a female donor in good health.

This clonotype was picked up many times. The genes are TRBV2 and TRBJ2-5; tentative D call: TRBD1 (5 bases). This CDR3 has 13 amino acids. The germline V and J ends were trimmed by 3 bases and 4 bases, with 9 bases remaining between them. Looked up from germline, CDR1 is SNHLY and CDR2 is FYNNEI. The CDR3 is CASSDLTAETQYF. The CDR3 DNA reads as TGTGCCAGCAGTGATTTGACAGCAGAGACCCAGTACTTC.

This clonotype was counted at least ten times. V gene TRBV11-2 combines with J gene TRBJ2-7, with 7 nucleotides matching TRBD1. In germline, CDR1 is SGHAT, CDR2 FQNNGV. The J segment lost 3 bases and the V segment lost 3 bases, leaving 2 bases of the junction unmatched. The CDR3 is 13 amino acids. The CDR3 DNA reads as TGTGCCAGCAGCTTGGGACAGAACTACGAGCAGTACTTC. Translated: CASSLGQNYEQYF. The full variable domain, rest sourced from reference TRBV11-2 and TRBJ2-7, is EAGVAQSPRYKIIEKRQSVAFWCNPISGHATLYWYQQILGQGPKLLIQFQNNGVVDDSQLPKDRFSAERLKGVDSTLKIQPAKLEDSAVYLCASSLGQNYEQYFGPGTRLTVT.

The CDR3 bases are TGCGCCAGCAGCCCATTTGAGTGGACCGGGGAGCTGTTTTTT. Translating gives CASSPFEWTGELFF. The chain has TRBV5-1 and TRBJ2-2; D unresolved. The V gene's germline CDR1 is SGHRS and CDR2 YFSETQ. CDR3 length: 14 amino acids. Trimming took 4 bases from V and 5 from J, leaving 12 bases between them.

This clonotype was seen at least ten times. The chain is built from TRBV12-3 or TRBV12-4 and TRBJ2-1; D may be TRBD2 (5 bases). The CDR3 extends over 16 amino acids. Trimming removed 6 bases at V and 3 bases at J, with 18 bases between. The CDR3 here is CASSGRAENFYNEQFF. The CDR3 DNA reads TGTGCCAGCAGCGGGCGGGCAGAGAATTTCTACAATGAGCAGTTCTTC.

This chain links TRBV9 with TRBJ1-1; D is undetermined. CDR3 size: 16 residues. V was shortened by 0 bases and J by 1 base, with 13 bases between the two germline ends. The germline gives CDR1 SGDLS, CDR2 YYNGEE. CDR3: CASSVVSGRRNTEAFF. In nucleotides, the CDR3 is TGTGCCAGCAGCGTAGTTTCAGGACGGAGGAACACTGAAGCTTTCTTT.

This clonotype was recorded at least ten times. V gene TRBV5-6 combines with J gene TRBJ1-1; D is perhaps TRBD1 (5 bases). Germline values: CDR1 SGHDT, CDR2 YYEEEE. V was cut by 0 bases and J by 0 bases, with 18 bases left in between. The CDR3 spans 18 residues. Here the CDR3 reads CASSLAFIKEGMNTEAFF. The CDR3 nucleotides are TGTGCCAGCAGCTTGGCCTTTATCAAGGAGGGGATGAACACTGAAGCTTTCTTT. Based on the CDR3 plus reference TRBV5-6 and TRBJ1-1, the full variable domain is DAGVTQSPTHLIKTRGQQVTLRCSPKSGHDTVSWYQQALGQGPQFIFQYYEEEERQRGNFPDRFSGHQFPNYSSELNVNALLLGDSALYLCASSLAFIKEGMNTEAFFGQGTRLTVV.

Many counts were recorded for this clonotype. The V gene is TRBV6-2 or TRBV6-3, the J gene TRBJ1-1; D is perhaps TRBD1 (5 bases). CDR3 length equals 12 residues. The germline gives CDR1 MNHEY, CDR2 SVGEGT. V lost 5 bases to trimming and J lost 6 bases, with 10 bases between them. CDR3 protein: CASSRQKSEAFF. The CDR3 DNA is TGTGCCAGCAGTCGACAGAAGTCTGAAGCTTTCTTT.

The chain joins TRBV10-3 to TRBJ2-2; D not resolved. The CDR3 consists of 10 residues. V was shortened by 10 bases and J by 5 bases, with 5 bases between the two germline ends. Germline-derived CDR1 and CDR2 are ENHRY and SYGVKD. The CDR3 sequence: CASSTGELFF. CDR3 in DNA: TGTGCCAGTTCTACCGGGGAGCTGTTTTTT.

This clonotype was detected a few times. The CDR3 nucleotides are TGCAGCGTTGACCGTCTACGCAATGAGCAGTTCTTC. Translation: CSVDRLRNEQFF. This chain connects TRBV29-1 to TRBJ2-1; D is unclear. Germline CDR1 SQVTM, CDR2 ANQGSEA. The CDR3 consists of 12 residues. The ends were cut back, 3 bases at V and 6 bases at J, with 9 bases in the middle.

Only a few counts were recorded for this clonotype. This chain joins TRBV30 and TRBJ1-6; D is unclear. This CDR3 region has 13 residues. From germline, CDR1 is GTSNPN and CDR2 SVGIG (reference sequence). Trimming took 2 bases from V and 8 from J, leaving 10 bases between them. This CDR3 is CAWSIGADSPLHF. The CDR3 DNA reads TGTGCCTGGAGTATCGGAGCGGATTCACCCCTCCACTTT.

The rearrangement joins TRBV20-1 to TRBJ1-5; no definite D call. The CDR3 is 14 amino acids. CDR1 is DFQATT, CDR2 SNEGSKA, per germline (reference sequence). Trimming removed 3 bases at V and 1 base at J, with 10 bases between. The CDR3 DNA sequence: TGCAGTGCTAGGTCCCAATGGAGCAATCAGCCCCAGCATTTT. It is translated as CSARSQWSNQPQHF.

This clonotype was seen ten or more times. This rearrangement joins TRBV20-1 to TRBJ1-3; no definite D call. V gave up 1 base and J gave up 4 bases, with 8 bases separating them. This CDR3 comprises 13 residues. Looked up from germline, CDR1 is DFQATT and CDR2 is SNEGSKA (reference sequence). The CDR3: CSARGGGGNTIYF. In DNA, the CDR3 is TGCAGTGCTAGAGGAGGAGGAGGAAACACCATATATTTT.

Ten or more counts support this clonotype. The chain is built from TRBV20-1 and TRBJ2-7, with 11 bases aligning to TRBD1. The CDR3 loop spans 13 amino acids. From germline, CDR1 is DFQATT and CDR2 SNEGSKA (reference sequence). CDR3 bases: TGCCGTTCCCGCCGGGACAGGGGGAGGGAGCAGTACTTC. Its protein product is CRSRRDRGREQYF.

The chain joins TRBV27 to TRBJ2-2; no definite D call. The V gene lost 6 bases and the J gene lost 0 bases, with 14 bases spanning the gap. Germline CDR1 reads MNHEY; CDR2 reads SMNVEV (reference sequence). The CDR3 is made up of 16 amino acids. CDR3 sequence: CASSLMGPPNTGELFF. The CDR3 region has the DNA TGTGCCAGCAGCTTAATGGGTCCCCCGAACACCGGGGAGCTGTTTTTT.

Only a few counts were recorded for this clonotype. The CDR3 reads CASSVVTDTQYF. The CDR3 DNA reads as TGTGCCAGCAGCGTAGTAACAGATACGCAGTATTTT. The J gene is TRBJ2-3, the V gene TRBV9, with no clear D. CDR1 and CDR2 (germline): SGDLS, YYNGEE. This CDR3 has 12 amino acids. V shed 0 bases and J shed 3 bases, with 2 bases lying between them.

This clonotype came up many times. CDR3 amino acids: CASRLVEDTQYF. CDR3 DNA: TGTGCCAGCCGGCTTGTCGAAGATACGCAGTATTTT. This chain uses TRBV6-1 with TRBJ2-3; D unclear. The germline gives CDR1 MNHNS, CDR2 SASEGT. V lost 8 bases and J 5 bases, leaving 11 bases between the germline ends. The CDR3 is 12 residues long.

This clonotype was detected ten times or more. An end of the junction differs from the germline gene, which may be a read error. This chain connects TRBV7-9 to TRBJ1-4, with D unresolved. Germline V lookup: CDR1 SEHNR, CDR2 FQNEAQ (reference sequence). CDR3 size: 14 residues. This CDR3 is CASSFTRENGKLFF. The CDR3 DNA is TGTGCCAGCAGCTTTACACGGGAAAATGGAAAACTGTTTTTT.

This clonotype has ten or more counts. V is TRBV5-1 and J is TRBJ2-1; 11 positions match TRBD2. In germline, CDR1 is SGHRS, CDR2 YFSETQ. The CDR3 has 15 residues. Trimming removed 1 base from V and 8 bases from J; junction bases left unmatched: 5. CDR3 coding DNA: TGCGCCAGCAGCTTGTATAGCGGGGGGGGCTATGAGCAGTTCTTC. Translating it yields CASSLYSGGGYEQFF.

This clonotype was observed at least ten times. Relative to the germline gene, one junction end is altered; a read error may explain this. The chain recombines TRBV2 with TRBJ2-7, with D possibly being TRBD2 (5 bases). This CDR3 region has 12 residues. Germline values: CDR1 SNHLY, CDR2 FYNNEI. CDR3 DNA sequence: TGTGCCAGCAGTGAAGTTCGCCTAGCTCGGGTTTTC. This codes for CASSEVRLARVF.

Concerning this clonotype: The junction does not match germline at one end; this may be a read error. The V call is TRBV7-9, the J call TRBJ1-2; no definite D call. This CDR3 region has 11 residues. Germline CDR1 is SEHNR and CDR2 is FQNEAQ (reference sequence). The CDR3 here is CASHSRGGDTF. The CDR3 region has the DNA TGTGCCAGTCACAGTCGCGGTGGCGACACCTTC.